This T cell receptor beta chain was obtained from a study of blood T cells in healthy people across ages. In each sample, at least 7 million PBMCs were isolated. The CDR3 has 16 amino acids. V dropped 0 bases and J dropped 6 bases, with 15 bases sitting between them. Germline lookup yields CDR1 MNHEY and CDR2 SVGAGI. With a J-beta primer mix and a sample-barcoded 5' primer, a second PCR ran about 7 to 12 cycles. Every cDNA was tagged by a template-switch adaptor with 12 random nucleotides. TCRdb ran MiXCR on the 5' RACE reads and lists one entry per CDR3 protein. The sample consists of over a million distinct CDR3 sequences, roughly 60% of them appearing once.

The V call is TRBV6-5, the J call TRBJ2-1; a weak D match, TRBD2 (6 bases). The clonotype comes from a man younger than 35 in good health. The specimen was blood. Here the CDR3 reads CASSYSFGDSVNEQFF. The CDR3 nucleotides are TGTGCCAGCAGTTACTCGTTCGGGGACTCGGTCAATGAGCAGTTCTTC.